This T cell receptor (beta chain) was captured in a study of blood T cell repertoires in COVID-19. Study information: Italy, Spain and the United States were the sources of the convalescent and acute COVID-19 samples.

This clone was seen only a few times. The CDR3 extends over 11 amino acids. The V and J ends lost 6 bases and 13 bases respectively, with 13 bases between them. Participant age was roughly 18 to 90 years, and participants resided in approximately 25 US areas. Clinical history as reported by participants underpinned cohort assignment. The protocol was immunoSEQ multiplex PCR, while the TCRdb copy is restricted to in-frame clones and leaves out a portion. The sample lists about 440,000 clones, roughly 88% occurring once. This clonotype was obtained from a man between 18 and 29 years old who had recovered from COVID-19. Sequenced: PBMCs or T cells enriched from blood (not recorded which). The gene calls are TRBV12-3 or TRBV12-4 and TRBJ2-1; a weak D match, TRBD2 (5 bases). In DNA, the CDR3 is TGTGCCAGCAGCCTCGGGATGTATCAGTTCTTC. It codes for CASSLGMYQFF.